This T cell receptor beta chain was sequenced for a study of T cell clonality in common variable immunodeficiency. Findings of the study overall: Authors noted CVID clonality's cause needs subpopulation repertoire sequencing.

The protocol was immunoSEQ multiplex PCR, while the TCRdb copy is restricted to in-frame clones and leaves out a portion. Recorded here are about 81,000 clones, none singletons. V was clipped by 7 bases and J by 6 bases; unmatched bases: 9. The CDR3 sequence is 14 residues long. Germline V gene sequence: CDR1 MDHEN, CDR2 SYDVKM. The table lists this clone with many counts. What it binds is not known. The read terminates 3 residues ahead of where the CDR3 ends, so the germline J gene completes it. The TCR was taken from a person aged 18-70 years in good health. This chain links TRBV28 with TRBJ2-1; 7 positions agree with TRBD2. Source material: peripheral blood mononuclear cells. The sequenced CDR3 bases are TGTGCCAGCACCCTGGGGGGGACTACCAATGAG. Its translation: CASTLGGTTNE. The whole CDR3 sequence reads CASTLGGTTNEQFF.